This TCR beta chain was documented in a study of shared clonotypes between healthy human individuals. About the research overall: CD8 memory received one plate per donor, CD8 naive two, CD4 memory three and CD4 naive three.

Germline lookup yields CDR1 MNHEY and CDR2 SMNVEV (reference sequence). With 0 bases removed from V and 8 bases from J, the gap between germline ends came to 22 bases. The CDR3 has 18 amino acids. Notes on the study in general: The sharing of roughly 5% of naive CD4 clonotypes was seen across a handful of donors. Inspection by rarefaction showed sorted-subset sequencing to be incomplete despite large depth. Sampling included only blood; tissue repertoires likely differ.

Measured with immunoSEQ multiplex PCR; TCRdb has only the in-frame clones, and not every one. The sample shows under 2.5 million clones, 80% to 95% of them seen only once. As concerns this clone: Its target is not known.

The gene calls are TRBV27 and TRBJ1-4; no definite D call. This TCR was sampled from a man between 18 and 29 years old in good health. Some clones in this sample may be carry-over from other donors' samples. The material sequenced was naive CD4+ T cells from PBMCs. Regarding subset: CD45RA+ positively selected. The CDR3 loop is CASSLSGVWVRDGEKLFF. DNA for the CDR3: TGTGCCAGCAGTTTATCCGGGGTATGGGTCCGGGATGGAGAAAAACTGTTTTTT.